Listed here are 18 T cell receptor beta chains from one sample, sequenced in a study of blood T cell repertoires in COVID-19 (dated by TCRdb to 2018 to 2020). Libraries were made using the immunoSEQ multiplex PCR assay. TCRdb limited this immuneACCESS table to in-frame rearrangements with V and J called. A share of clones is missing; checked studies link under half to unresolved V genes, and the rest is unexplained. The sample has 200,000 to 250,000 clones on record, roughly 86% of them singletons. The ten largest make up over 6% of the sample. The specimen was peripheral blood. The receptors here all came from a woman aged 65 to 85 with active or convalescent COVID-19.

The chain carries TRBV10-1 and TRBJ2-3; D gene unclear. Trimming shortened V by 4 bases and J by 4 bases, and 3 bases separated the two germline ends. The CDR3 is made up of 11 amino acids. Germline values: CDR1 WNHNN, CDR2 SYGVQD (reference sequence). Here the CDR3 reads CASSGADTQYF. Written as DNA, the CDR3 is TGCGCCAGCAGTGGAGCAGATACGCAGTATTTT.

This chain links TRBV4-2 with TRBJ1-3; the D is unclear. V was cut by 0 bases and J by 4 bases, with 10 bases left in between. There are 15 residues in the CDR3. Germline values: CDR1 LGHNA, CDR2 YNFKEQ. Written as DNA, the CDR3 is TGTGCCAGCAGCCAAGATTTCACGGAGGGAAACACCATATATTTT. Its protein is CASSQDFTEGNTIYF.

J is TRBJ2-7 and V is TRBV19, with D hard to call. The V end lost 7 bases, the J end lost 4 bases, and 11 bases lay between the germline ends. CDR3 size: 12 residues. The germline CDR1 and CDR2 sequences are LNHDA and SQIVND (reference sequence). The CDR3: CASTGFSYEQYF. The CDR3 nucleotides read TGTGCCAGTACAGGTTTCTCGTACGAGCAGTACTTC.

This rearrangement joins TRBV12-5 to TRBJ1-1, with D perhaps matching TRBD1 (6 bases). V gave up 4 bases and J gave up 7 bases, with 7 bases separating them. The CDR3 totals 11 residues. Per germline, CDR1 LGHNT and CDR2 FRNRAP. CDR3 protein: CASGYRDEAFF. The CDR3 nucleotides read TGTGCTAGTGGTTACAGGGATGAAGCTTTCTTT.

The CDR3 region is CASSQEGGRNYGYTF. As DNA, the CDR3 is TGTGCCAGCAGCCAAGAAGGCGGCCGGAACTATGGCTACACCTTC. The rearrangement joins TRBV3-1 (or the pseudogene TRBV3-2) to TRBJ1-2; D not resolved. CDR1 and CDR2 from the germline V gene are LGHDT and YNNKEL (reference sequence). Trimming removed 0 bases at V and 2 bases at J, with 10 bases between. The length of the CDR3 is 15 residues.

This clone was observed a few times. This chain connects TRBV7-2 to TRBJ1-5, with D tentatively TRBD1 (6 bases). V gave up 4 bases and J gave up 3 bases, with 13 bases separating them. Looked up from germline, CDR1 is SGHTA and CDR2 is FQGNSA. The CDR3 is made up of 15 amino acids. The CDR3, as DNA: TGTGCCAGCAGCTCTGACAGGTCCTCCAATCAGCCCCAGCATTTT. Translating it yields CASSSDRSSNQPQHF.

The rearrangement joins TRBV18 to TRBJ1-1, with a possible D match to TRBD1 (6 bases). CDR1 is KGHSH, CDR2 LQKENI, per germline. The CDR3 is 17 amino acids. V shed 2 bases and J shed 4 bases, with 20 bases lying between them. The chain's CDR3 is CASSPTGTGKSGTEAFF. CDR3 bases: TGTGCCAGCTCACCAACCGGTACAGGGAAGTCGGGCACTGAAGCTTTCTTT.

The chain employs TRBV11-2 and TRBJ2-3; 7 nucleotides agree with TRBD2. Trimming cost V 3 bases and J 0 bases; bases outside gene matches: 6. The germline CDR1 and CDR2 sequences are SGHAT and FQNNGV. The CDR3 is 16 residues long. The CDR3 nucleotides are TGTGCCAGCAGCTTCTCTAGCGGCACTAGCACAGATACGCAGTATTTT. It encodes CASSFSSGTSTDTQYF.

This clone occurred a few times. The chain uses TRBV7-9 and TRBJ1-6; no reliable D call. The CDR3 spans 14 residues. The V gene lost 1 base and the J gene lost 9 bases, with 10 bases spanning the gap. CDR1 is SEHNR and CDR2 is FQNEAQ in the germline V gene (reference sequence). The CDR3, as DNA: TGTGCCAGCAGCTTAGGAGGGCAGCCTTCACCCCTCCACTTT. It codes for CASSLGGQPSPLHF.

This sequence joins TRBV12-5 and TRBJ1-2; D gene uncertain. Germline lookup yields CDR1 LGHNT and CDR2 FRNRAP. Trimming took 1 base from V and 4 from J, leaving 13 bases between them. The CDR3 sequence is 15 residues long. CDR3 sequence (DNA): TGTGCTAGTGGTTTGGACTCCTTGGGAGGCTATGGCTACACCTTC. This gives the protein CASGLDSLGGYGYTF.

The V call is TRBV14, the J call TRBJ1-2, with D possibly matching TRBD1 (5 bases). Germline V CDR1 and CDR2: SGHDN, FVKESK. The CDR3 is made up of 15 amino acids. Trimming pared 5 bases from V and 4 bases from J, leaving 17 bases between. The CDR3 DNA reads TGTGCCAGCAGCTTCGGAGGGGCAGGGCCCTATGGCTACACCTTC. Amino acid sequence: CASSFGGAGPYGYTF.

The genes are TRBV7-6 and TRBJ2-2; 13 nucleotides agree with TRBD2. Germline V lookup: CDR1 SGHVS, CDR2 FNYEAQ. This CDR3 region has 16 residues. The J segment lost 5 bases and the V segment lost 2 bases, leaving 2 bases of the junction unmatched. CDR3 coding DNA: TGTGCCAGCAGCTTAAGACTAGCGGGGGGTACCGGGGAGCTGTTTTTT. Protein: CASSLRLAGGTGELFF.

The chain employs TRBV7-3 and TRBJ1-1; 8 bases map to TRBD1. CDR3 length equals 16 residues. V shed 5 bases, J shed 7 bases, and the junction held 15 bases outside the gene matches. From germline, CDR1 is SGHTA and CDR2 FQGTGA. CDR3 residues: CASSLKRVGTGLEAFF. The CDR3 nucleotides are TGTGCCAGCAGCCTAAAACGTGTGGGGACAGGCCTTGAAGCTTTCTTT.

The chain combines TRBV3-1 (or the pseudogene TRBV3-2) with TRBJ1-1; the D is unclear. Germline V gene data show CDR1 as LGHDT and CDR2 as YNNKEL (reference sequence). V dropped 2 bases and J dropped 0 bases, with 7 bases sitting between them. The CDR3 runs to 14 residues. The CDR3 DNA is TGTGCCAGCAGCCAATCGAGAATGAACACTGAAGCTTTCTTT. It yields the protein CASSQSRMNTEAFF.

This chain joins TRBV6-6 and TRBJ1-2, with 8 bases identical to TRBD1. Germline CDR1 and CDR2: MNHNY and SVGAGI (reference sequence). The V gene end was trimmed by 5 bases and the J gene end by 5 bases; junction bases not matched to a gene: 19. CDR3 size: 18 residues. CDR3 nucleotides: TGTGCCAGCAGTCCGGACCCGCAGGGGGCTCTCCATCGGTATGGCTACACCTTC. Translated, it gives CASSPDPQGALHRYGYTF.

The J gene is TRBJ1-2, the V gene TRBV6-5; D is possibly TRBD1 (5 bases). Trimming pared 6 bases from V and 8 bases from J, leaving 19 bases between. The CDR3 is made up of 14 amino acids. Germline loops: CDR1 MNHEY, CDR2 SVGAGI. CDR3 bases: TGTGCCAGCAGGGAGAAGGGGCGTTTAAGCGGCTACACCTTC. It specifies CASREKGRLSGYTF.

CDR3 bases: TGTGCCAGCAGTTTCGGTGGGGGCTGGACCGCGGGCTACACCTTC. Its translation is CASSFGGGWTAGYTF. The chain uses TRBV27 and TRBJ1-2; possible D gene TRBD1, 6 bases. Per germline, CDR1 MNHEY and CDR2 SMNVEV (reference sequence). V dropped 3 bases and J dropped 8 bases, with 19 bases sitting between them. This CDR3 spans 15 amino acids.

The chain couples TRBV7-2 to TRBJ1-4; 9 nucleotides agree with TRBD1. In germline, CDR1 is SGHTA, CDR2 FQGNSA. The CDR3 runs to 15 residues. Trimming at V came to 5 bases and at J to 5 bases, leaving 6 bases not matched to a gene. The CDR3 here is CASSPGTGSNEKLFF. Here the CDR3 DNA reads TGTGCCAGCAGCCCAGGGACAGGGTCAAATGAAAAACTGTTTTTT.